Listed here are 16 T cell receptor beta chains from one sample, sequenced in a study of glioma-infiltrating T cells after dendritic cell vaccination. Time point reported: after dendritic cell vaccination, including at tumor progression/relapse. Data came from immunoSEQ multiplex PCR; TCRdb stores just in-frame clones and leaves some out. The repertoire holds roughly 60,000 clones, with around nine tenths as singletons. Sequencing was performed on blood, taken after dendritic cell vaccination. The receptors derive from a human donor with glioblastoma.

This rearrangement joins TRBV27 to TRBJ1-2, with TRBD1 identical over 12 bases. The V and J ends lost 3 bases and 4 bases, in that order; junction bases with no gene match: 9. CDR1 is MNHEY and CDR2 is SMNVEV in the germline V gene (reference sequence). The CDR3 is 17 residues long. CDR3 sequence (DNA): TGTGCCAGCAGTTTCTCGACGGGGACAGGGGGCAGCTATGGCTACACCTTC. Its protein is CASSFSTGTGGSYGYTF.

The CDR3 sequence: CASSWTSGNTGELFF. The DNA for the CDR3 is TGTGCCAGCAGCTGGACTAGCGGGAACACCGGGGAGCTGTTTTTT. This chain links TRBV6-4 with TRBJ2-2; 10 nucleotides align to TRBD2. This CDR3 has 15 amino acids. Losses at the gene ends were 6 bases for V and 1 base for J; bases not matched to a gene: 2. Germline CDR1 is MRHNA and CDR2 is SNTAGT.

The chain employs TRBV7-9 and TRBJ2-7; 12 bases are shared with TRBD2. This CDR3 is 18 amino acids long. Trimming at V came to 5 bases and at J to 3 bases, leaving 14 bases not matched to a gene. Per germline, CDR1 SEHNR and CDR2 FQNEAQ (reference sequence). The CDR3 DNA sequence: TGTGCCAGCAGCAATCCGGGACTAGCGGGTGGGGGCCACTACGAGCAGTACTTC. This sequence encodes CASSNPGLAGGGHYEQYF.

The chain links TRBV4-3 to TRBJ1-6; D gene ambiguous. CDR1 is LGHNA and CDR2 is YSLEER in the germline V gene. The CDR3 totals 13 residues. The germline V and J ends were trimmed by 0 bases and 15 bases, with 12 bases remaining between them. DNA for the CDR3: TGCGCCAGCAGCCAAGATCGGCCCGGGAGCCTCCACTTT. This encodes CASSQDRPGSLHF.

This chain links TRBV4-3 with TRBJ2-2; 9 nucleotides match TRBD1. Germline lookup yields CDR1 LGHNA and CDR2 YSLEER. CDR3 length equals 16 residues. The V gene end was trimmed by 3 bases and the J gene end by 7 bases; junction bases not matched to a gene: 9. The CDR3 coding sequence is TGCGCCAGCAGCCAGATGCCCCGACAGGGGGGCGGGGAGCTGTTTTTT. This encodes CASSQMPRQGGGELFF.

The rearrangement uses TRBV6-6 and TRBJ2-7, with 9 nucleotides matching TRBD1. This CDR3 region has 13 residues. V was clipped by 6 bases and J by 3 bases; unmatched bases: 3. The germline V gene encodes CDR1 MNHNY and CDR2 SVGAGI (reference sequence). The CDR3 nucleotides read TGTGCCAGCAGCTCGACAGGGGGCTACGAGCAGTACTTC. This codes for CASSSTGGYEQYF.

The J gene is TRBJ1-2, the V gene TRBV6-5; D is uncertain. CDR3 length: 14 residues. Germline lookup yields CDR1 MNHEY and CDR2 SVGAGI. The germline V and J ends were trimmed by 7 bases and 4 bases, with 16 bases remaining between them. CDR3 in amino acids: CASNPTSGFYGYTF. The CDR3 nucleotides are TGTGCCAGCAACCCTACTTCGGGGTTCTATGGCTACACCTTC.

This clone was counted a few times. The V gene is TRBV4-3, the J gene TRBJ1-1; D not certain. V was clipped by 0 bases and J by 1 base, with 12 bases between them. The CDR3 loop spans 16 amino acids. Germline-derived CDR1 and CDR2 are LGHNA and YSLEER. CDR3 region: CASSQDRSLGNTEAFF. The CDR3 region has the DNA TGCGCCAGCAGCCAAGATCGGTCCCTCGGGAACACTGAAGCTTTCTTT.

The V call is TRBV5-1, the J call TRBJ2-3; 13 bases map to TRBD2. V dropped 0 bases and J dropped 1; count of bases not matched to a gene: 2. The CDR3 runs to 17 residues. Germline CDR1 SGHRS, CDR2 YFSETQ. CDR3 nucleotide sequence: TGCGCCAGCAGCTTGGCTGGGACTAGCGGGGGCACAGATACGCAGTATTTT. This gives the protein CASSLAGTSGGTDTQYF.

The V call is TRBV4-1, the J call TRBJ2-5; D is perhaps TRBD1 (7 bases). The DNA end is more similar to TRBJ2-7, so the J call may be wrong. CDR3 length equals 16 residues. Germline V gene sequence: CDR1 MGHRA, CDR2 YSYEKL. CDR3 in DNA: TGCGCCAGCAGCCAAGAGGAGGGGGCGGGATCCTACGAGCAGTACTTC. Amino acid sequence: CASSQEEGAGSYEQYF.

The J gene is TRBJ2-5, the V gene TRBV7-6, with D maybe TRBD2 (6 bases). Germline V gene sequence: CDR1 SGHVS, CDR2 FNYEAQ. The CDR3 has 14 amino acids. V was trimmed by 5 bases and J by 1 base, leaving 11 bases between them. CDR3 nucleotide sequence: TGTGCCAGCAGCCCTTTAGCGGTCCAAGAGACCCAGTACTTC. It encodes CASSPLAVQETQYF.

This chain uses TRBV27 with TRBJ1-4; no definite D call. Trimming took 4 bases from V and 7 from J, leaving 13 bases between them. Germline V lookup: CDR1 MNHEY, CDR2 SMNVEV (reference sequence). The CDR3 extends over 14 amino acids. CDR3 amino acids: CASSSRYRREKLFF. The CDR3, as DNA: TGTGCCAGCAGTTCCCGGTACAGACGTGAAAAACTGTTTTTT.

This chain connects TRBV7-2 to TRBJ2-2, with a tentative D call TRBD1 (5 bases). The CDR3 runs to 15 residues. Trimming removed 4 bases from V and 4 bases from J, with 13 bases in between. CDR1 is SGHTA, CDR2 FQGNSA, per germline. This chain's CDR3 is CASSYTGHITGELFF. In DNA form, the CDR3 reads TGTGCCAGCAGCTACACTGGACATATCACCGGGGAGCTGTTTTTT.

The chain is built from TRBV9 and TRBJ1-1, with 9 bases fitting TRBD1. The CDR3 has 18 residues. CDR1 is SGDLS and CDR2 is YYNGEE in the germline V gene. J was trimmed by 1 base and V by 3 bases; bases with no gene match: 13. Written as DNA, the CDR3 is TGTGCCAGCAGCGGAGGGACAGGGCGCGTGACCGGGAACACTGAAGCTTTCTTT. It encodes CASSGGTGRVTGNTEAFF.

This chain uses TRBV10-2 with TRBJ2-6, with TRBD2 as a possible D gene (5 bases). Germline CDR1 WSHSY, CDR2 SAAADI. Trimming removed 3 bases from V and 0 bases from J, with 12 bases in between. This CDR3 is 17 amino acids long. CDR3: CASSDGVYRSGANVLTF. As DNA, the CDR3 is TGCGCCAGCAGTGACGGGGTATATCGCTCTGGGGCCAACGTCCTGACTTTC.

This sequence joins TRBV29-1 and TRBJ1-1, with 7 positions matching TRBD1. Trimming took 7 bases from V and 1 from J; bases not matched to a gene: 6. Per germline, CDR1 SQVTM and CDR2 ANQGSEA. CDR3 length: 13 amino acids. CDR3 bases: TGCAGCGCCGTCCGGACAGGGAACACTGAAGCTTTCTTT. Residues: CSAVRTGNTEAFF. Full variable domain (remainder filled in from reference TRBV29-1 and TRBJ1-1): SAVISQKPSRDICQRGTSLTIQCQVDSQVTMMFWYRQQPGQSLTLIATANQGSEATYESGFVIDKFPISRPNLTFSTLTVSNMSPEDSSIYLCSAVRTGNTEAFFGQGTRLTVV.